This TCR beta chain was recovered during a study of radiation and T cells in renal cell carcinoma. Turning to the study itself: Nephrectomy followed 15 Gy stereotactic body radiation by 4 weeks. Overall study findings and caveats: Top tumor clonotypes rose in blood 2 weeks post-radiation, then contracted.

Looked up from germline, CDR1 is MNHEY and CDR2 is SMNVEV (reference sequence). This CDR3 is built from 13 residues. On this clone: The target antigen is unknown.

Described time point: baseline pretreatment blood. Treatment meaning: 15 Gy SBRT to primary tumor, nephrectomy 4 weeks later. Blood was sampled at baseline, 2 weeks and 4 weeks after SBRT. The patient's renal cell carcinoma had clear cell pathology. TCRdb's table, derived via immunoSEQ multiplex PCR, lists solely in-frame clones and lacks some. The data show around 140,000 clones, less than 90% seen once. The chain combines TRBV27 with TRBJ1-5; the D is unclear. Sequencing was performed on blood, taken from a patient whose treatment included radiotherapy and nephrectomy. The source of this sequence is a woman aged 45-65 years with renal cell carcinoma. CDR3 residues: CATGPQSNQPQHF. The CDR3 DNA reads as TGTGCTACGGGCCCTCAATCCAATCAGCCCCAGCATTTT.